This TCR beta chain was documented in a study of early T cells in non-severe SARS-CoV-2 infection. Germline trimming cut 2 bases from V and 2 bases from J; bases unmatched to any gene: 5. Germline assignment: CDR1 MNHEY and CDR2 SVGEGT. The CDR3 extends over 16 amino acids. TCRdb reprocessed the 5' RACE reads via MiXCR and lists one record per CDR3 protein. Of about 35,000 distinct CDR3 sequences listed, about 5.2% are singletons. This clonotype showed up many times. V usage is TRBV6-2 or TRBV6-3 and J usage is TRBJ2-2; 7 positions match TRBD2. This material consisted of whole blood, taken at baseline. The sequence came from an adult who was a healthcare worker with PCR-confirmed SARS-CoV-2 infection or an uninfected control (not recorded which). The CDR3 DNA is TGTGCCAGCAGTTACACCGGGACTATAAACACCGGGGAGCTGTTTTTT. This gives the protein CASSYTGTINTGELFF.